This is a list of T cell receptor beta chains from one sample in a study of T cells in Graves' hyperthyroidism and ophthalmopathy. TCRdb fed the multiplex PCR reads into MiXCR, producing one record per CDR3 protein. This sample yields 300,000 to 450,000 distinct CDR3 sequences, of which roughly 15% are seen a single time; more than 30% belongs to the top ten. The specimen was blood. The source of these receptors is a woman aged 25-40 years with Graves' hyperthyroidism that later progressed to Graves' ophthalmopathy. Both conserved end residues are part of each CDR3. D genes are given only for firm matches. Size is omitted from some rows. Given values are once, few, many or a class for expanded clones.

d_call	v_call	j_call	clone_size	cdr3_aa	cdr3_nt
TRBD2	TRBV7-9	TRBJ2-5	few	CASSSPALADPIAGGKTQYF	TGTGCCAGCAGCAGCCCTGCCCTGGCGGACCCAATAGCGGGAGGGAAGACCCAGTACTTC
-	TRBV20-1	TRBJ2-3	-	CIPPRAGQQDTQYF	TGCATCCCGCCGAGGGCAGGGCAGCAAGATACGCAGTATTTT
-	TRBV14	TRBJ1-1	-	CASSQGWGTEAFF	TGTGCCAGCAGCCAAGGCTGGGGCACTGAAGCTTTCTTT
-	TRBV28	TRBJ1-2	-	CASSLGGPMRDYGYTF	TGTGCCAGCAGTTTGGGGGGGCCTATGAGAGACTATGGCTACACCTTC
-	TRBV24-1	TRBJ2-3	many	CATSENRPDTQYF	TGTGCCACCAGTGAGAATCGCCCAGATACGCAGTATTTT
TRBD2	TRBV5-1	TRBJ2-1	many	CASSLGIAGVVYNEQFF	TGCGCCAGCAGCTTGGGGATAGCGGGTGTTGTCTACAATGAGCAGTTCTTC
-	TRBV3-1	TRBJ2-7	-	CASSHSLDGGGIGVYEQYF	TGTGCCAGCAGCCACAGTTTGGACGGAGGAGGGATCGGGGTCTACGAGCAGTACTTC
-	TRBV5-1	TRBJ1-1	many	CASSLDFGEAFF	TGCGCCAGCAGCTTGGATTTCGGAGAAGCTTTCTTT
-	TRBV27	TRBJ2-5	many	CASSLTPSGTQYF	TGTGCCAGCAGTTTGACCCCGTCGGGGACCCAGTACTTC
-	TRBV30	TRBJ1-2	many	CAWSVNHRNYGYTF	TGTGCCTGGAGTGTAAATCATCGTAACTATGGCTACACCTTC
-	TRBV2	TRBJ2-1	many	CASSWTFSSQNEQFF	TGTGCCAGCAGTTGGACTTTTTCCTCGCAGAATGAGCAGTTCTTC
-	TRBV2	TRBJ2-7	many	CASSEVFQRSYEQYF	TGTGCCAGCAGTGAAGTGTTTCAGCGGTCCTACGAGCAGTACTTC
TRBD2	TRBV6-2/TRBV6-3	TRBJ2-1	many	CASSYWTSGSRFNEQFF	TGTGCCAGCAGTTACTGGACTAGCGGGAGCCGTTTCAATGAGCAGTTCTTC
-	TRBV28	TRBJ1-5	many	CASSLMAGSNQPQHF	TGTGCCAGCAGTTTGATGGCAGGGAGCAATCAGCCCCAGCATTTT
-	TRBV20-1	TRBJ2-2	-	CSARDPQGTTGELFF	TGCAGTGCTAGAGATCCCCAGGGTACGACCGGGGAGCTGTTTTTT
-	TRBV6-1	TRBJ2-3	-	CASKTLGLSRDTQYF	TGTGCCAGCAAAACACTGGGCCTGAGTCGAGATACGCAGTATTTT
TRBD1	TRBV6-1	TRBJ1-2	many	CASSPPDRVYGYTF	TGTGCCAGCAGCCCACCTGACAGGGTCTATGGCTACACCTTC
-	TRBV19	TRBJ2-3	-	CASSPPYGTDTQYF	TGTGCCAGTAGTCCCCCCTACGGCACAGATACGCAGTATTTT
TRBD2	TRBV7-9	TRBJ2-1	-	CASSPRTSGSMSVQFF	TGTGCCAGCAGCCCCCGGACTAGCGGGAGTATGAGTGTGCAGTTCTTC
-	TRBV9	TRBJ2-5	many	CASSWGVVEYDQETQYF	TGTGCCAGCAGCTGGGGGGTAGTGGAGTACGACCAAGAGACCCAGTACTTC
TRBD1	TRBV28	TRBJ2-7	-	CASSSRDRHEQYF	TGTGCCAGCAGTTCCCGGGACAGACACGAGCAGTACTTC
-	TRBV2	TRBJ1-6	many	CASSDRDGNSPLHF	TGTGCCAGCAGTGACAGGGATGGTAATTCACCCCTCCACTTT
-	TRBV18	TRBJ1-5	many	CASSPGATVPNQPQHF	TGTGCCAGCTCACCCGGCGCGACAGTCCCCAATCAGCCCCAGCATTTT
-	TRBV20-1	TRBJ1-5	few	CSARGVLSNQPQHF	TGCAGTGCTAGGGGGGTTCTGAGCAATCAGCCCCAGCATTTT
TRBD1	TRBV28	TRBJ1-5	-	CASRHGQGYQPQHF	TGTGCCAGCAGACATGGACAGGGCTATCAGCCCCAGCATTTT
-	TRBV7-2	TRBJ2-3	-	CASSLRDPTDTQYF	TGTGCCAGCAGCCTGCGGGATCCCACAGATACGCAGTATTTT
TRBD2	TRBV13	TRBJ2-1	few	CASSAGERGHNEQFF	TGTGCCAGCAGCGCCGGCGAGCGGGGTCACAATGAGCAGTTCTTC
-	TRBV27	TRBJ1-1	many	CASSPERLGTEAFF	TGTGCCAGCAGTCCCGAGAGGCTGGGAACTGAAGCTTTCTTT
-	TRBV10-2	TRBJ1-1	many	CASRLDSYLNTEAFF	TGCGCCAGCAGACTCGACAGCTACCTGAACACTGAAGCTTTCTTT
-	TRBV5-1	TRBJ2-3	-	CASRFGDTQYF	TGCGCCAGCAGGTTCGGAGATACGCAGTATTTT
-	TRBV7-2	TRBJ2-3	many	CASSLVFGSTDTQYF	TGTGCCAGCAGCTTAGTTTTTGGGAGCACAGATACGCAGTATTTT
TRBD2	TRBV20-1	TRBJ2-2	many	CSARDQAGGRGELFF	TGCAGTGCTAGAGATCAGGCGGGGGGGCGCGGGGAGCTGTTTTTT
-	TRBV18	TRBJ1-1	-	CASSPTLGKQEGAFF	TGTGCCAGCTCACCCACACTAGGTAAACAAGAGGGAGCTTTCTTT
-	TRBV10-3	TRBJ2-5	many	CAISSTGTGYQETQYF	TGTGCCATCAGTTCTACCGGGACGGGGTACCAAGAGACCCAGTACTTC
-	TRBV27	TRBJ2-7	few	CASRSYSYEQYF	TGTGCCAGCAGAAGCTACTCCTACGAGCAGTACTTC
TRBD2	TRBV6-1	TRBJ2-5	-	CASSLGSGGVQETQYF	TGTGCCAGCAGTCTAGGGTCCGGGGGGGTTCAAGAGACCCAGTACTTC
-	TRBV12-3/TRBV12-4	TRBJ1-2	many	CASSPGSVYGYTF	TGTGCCAGCAGTCCCGGATCGGTCTATGGCTACACCTTC
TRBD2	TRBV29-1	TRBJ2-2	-	CSVELLGGGTGELFF	TGCAGCGTTGAATTGTTGGGGGGGGGGACCGGGGAGCTGTTTTTT
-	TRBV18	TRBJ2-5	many	CASSPRDNPPGETQYF	TGTGCCAGCTCACCACGGGACAACCCTCCGGGCGAGACCCAGTACTTC
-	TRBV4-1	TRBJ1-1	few	CASSQAEQGRKVEAFF	TGCGCCAGCAGCCAAGCCGAACAGGGTAGGAAGGTTGAAGCTTTCTTT
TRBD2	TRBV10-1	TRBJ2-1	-	CASSEDEREREAEQFF	TGCGCCAGCAGTGAGGACGAGCGGGAGAGAGAAGCTGAGCAGTTCTTC
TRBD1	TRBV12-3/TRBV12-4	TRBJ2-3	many	CASILGAGGGADTQYF	TGTGCCAGCATCTTGGGAGCAGGGGGCGGCGCAGATACGCAGTATTTT
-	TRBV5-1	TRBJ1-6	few	CASNPGGGKGNSPLHF	TGCGCCAGCAATCCCGGGGGAGGAAAAGGAAATTCACCCCTCCACTTT
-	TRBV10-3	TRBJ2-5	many	CAIRGGQYQETQYF	TGTGCCATCAGGGGGGGACAGTACCAAGAGACCCAGTACTTC
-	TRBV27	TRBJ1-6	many	CASSLENYNSPLHF	TGTGCCAGCAGTTTGGAGAATTATAATTCACCCCTCCACTTT
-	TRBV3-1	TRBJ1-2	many	CASSQEGGLGGYTF	TGTGCCAGCAGCCAAGAAGGCGGCTTAGGGGGCTACACCTTC